This T cell receptor beta chain appears in the sequencing data of a study of technical replicates of blood from a handful of donors. This CDR3 spans 14 amino acids. Germline V gives CDR1 SGHDT, CDR2 YYEEEE. Deletions cut 7 bases from V and 8 bases from J, with 21 bases between. The assay was immunoSEQ multiplex PCR, and TCRdb's table has in-frame clones only and misses some. The table includes approximately 52,000 clones, 85% to 90% detected once. This sequence originates from a human donor in good health. Some clones in this sample may be carry-over from other donors' samples. The chain carries TRBV5-6 and TRBJ1-2, with TRBD1 as a possible D gene (6 bases). Sequenced sample: PBMCs. The CDR3: CASSLGATSWGYTF. DNA for the CDR3: TGTGCCAGCTCATTGGGGGCGACCTCTTGGGGCTACACCTTC.